Listed below are T cell receptor beta chains from one sample, sequenced in a study of blood T cell repertoires in COVID-19. Method: immunoSEQ multiplex PCR; TCRdb's copy keeps in-frame clones and lacks some. Of 220,000 or so clones listed, 82% are singletons. Sequencing was done on a sample of PBMCs or T cells enriched from blood (not recorded which). Every receptor here comes from a woman aged 55-75 years who had recovered from COVID-19. Both conserved end residues are part of each CDR3. A D gene is named only where the DNA matches it firmly. Some rows have no size entry. The others give once, few or many, or a class for an expanded clone.

D,V,size,J,DNA,CDR3
TRBD2,TRBV11-2,once,TRBJ2-7,TGTGCCAGCAGCGGTAGCGGGGGGGCCCAGACCGAGCAGTACTTC,CASSGSGGAQTEQYF
TRBD1,TRBV11-3,-,TRBJ2-2,TGTGCCAGCAGCTTAGGGGACAGGGTCACCGGGGAGCTGTTTTTT,CASSLGDRVTGELFF
-,TRBV19,-,TRBJ1-4,TGTGCCAGTAGTATAGACAGGAATAATGAAAAACTGTTTTTT,CASSIDRNNEKLFF
TRBD1,TRBV19,-,TRBJ1-4,TGTGCCAGTAGTGCGTGGGACAGCACTAATGAAAAACTGTTTTTT,CASSAWDSTNEKLFF
TRBD1,TRBV5-5,-,TRBJ2-2,TGTGCCAGCAGCCTTGGGGTAGGGGGCCCGAACACCGGGGAGCTGTTTTTT,CASSLGVGGPNTGELFF
-,TRBV11-1,-,TRBJ1-1,TGTGCCAGCAGGGAGGGAGAGATGAACACTGAAGCTTTCTTT,CASREGEMNTEAFF
TRBD1,TRBV5-6,-,TRBJ2-3,TGTGCCAGCAGCTTGGGACAGGGATGGACAGATACGCAGTATTTT,CASSLGQGWTDTQYF
-,TRBV29-1,-,TRBJ2-3,TGCAGCGTCGCCTTACTAGCCATGTATGGAGATACGCAGTATTTT,CSVALLAMYGDTQYF
-,TRBV5-4,once,TRBJ1-2,TGTGCCAGCAGCTTGACGACTAGTGGCTACACCTTC,CASSLTTSGYTF
-,TRBV12-5,once,TRBJ1-2,TGTGCTAGTGGTTTGGTAGAAGCGTATGGCTACACCTTC,CASGLVEAYGYTF
-,TRBV11-1,-,TRBJ1-4,TGTGCCAGCAGCTTAAGGCCCAGAGGTGAAAAACTGTTTTTT,CASSLRPRGEKLFF
-,TRBV21-1,once,TRBJ2-2,TGTGCCAGCAGCTTATCCCCGGGACAGAACACCGGGGAGCTGTTTTTT,CASSLSPGQNTGELFF
-,TRBV4-2,-,TRBJ2-5,TGTGCCAGCAGCCCGAAGTGGGGGGACCAAGAGACCCAGTACTTC,CASSPKWGDQETQYF
-,TRBV5-1,-,TRBJ1-4,TGCGCCAGCAGCTTGGAAGGGGTCCGAAATGAAAAACTGTTTTTT,CASSLEGVRNEKLFF
-,TRBV5-4,-,TRBJ2-7,TGTGCCAGCAGCTTGGAGCGAGAGGGCCGCTCCTACGAGCAGTACTTC,CASSLEREGRSYEQYF
TRBD2,TRBV9,-,TRBJ2-1,TGTGCCAGCAGCGTAGGGCTAGCGGCGTACAATGAGCAGTTCTTC,CASSVGLAAYNEQFF
TRBD1,TRBV27,-,TRBJ2-7,TGTGCCAGCAGTTTATCCGGGACAGGCTACGAGCAGTACTTC,CASSLSGTGYEQYF
-,TRBV7-2,-,TRBJ1-4,TGTGCCAGCAGCCCCGGGGGGACGGAGTATGAAAAACTGTTTTTT,CASSPGGTEYEKLFF
TRBD1,TRBV25-1,-,TRBJ1-4,TGTGCCAGCAGTGATCCGGGACAGGGTAATGAAAAACTGTTTTTT,CASSDPGQGNEKLFF
TRBD2,TRBV13,-,TRBJ2-3,TGTGCCAGCAGCTTAGGAGTCCGGCGGGGGGGACCAACCAATACGCAGTATTTT,CASSLGVRRGGPTNTQYF
-,TRBV10-3,-,TRBJ1-3,TGTGCCATCAGTGAGACAGGGTCTGGAAACACCATATATTTT,CAISETGSGNTIYF
-,TRBV11-2,-,TRBJ1-2,TGTGCCAGCAGCCCGGGGGGCGCATATGGCTACACCTTC,CASSPGGAYGYTF
-,TRBV5-4,-,TRBJ2-7,TGTGCCAGCAGGCAAGCAGGTGGGGCCACCTACGAGCAGTACTTC,CASRQAGGATYEQYF
TRBD1,TRBV12-3/TRBV12-4,-,TRBJ1-1,TGTGCCAGCAGTAACAGGGGCGGGACTGAAGCTTTCTTT,CASSNRGGTEAFF
-,TRBV30,-,TRBJ1-1,TGTGCCTGGAGTTACAGCTCGAACACTGAAGCTTTCTTT,CAWSYSSNTEAFF
TRBD2,TRBV12-5,-,TRBJ2-1,TGTGCTAGTGGTTTGCTATGGACTAGCGGGAGCTCCTACAATGAGCAGTTCTTC,CASGLLWTSGSSYNEQFF
-,TRBV5-4,-,TRBJ2-5,TGTGCCAGCAGCATACATATGGAGACCCAGTACTTC,CASSIHMETQYF
-,TRBV2,-,TRBJ1-5,TGTGCCAGCGGACTCCGAGGAGGGGCCCAGCATTTT,CASGLRGGAQHF
-,TRBV2,-,TRBJ2-7,TGTGCCAGCCGCCTAGGACAGGGAGGGGAGCAGTACTTC,CASRLGQGGEQYF
-,TRBV27,-,TRBJ2-5,TGTGCCAGCAAACGAGAAGAGACCCAGTACTTC,CASKREETQYF
-,TRBV5-1,few,TRBJ1-2,TGCGCCAGCAGCTTGGAATACGGGGCTAACTATGGCTACACCTTC,CASSLEYGANYGYTF
-,TRBV5-4,-,TRBJ2-2,TGTGCCAGCAGGTTAGATTCGGCCGGGGAGCTGTTTTTT,CASRLDSAGELFF
-,TRBV29-1,-,TRBJ2-3,TGCAGCGTTGGTTCCCGCGCCACAGATACGCAGTATTTT,CSVGSRATDTQYF
TRBD1,TRBV6-1,once,TRBJ1-5,TGTGCCAGCAGTGGCCGGGACAGGGTTACGAATCAGCCCCAGCATTTT,CASSGRDRVTNQPQHF
TRBD1,TRBV4-1,-,TRBJ1-4,TGCGCCAGCAGCCAAGCCCGGACAGGGGGGAATGAAAAACTGTTTTTT,CASSQARTGGNEKLFF
TRBD2,TRBV7-2,-,TRBJ2-2,TGTGCCAGCAGCTTCAGGGGACTAGCGGGGTTCACCGGGGAGCTGTTTTTT,CASSFRGLAGFTGELFF
-,TRBV30,-,TRBJ2-5,TGTGCCTGGAGTGGTTCAGGGGGGAAGACCCAGTACTTC,CAWSGSGGKTQYF
TRBD1,TRBV5-1,few,TRBJ1-2,TGCGCCAGCAGCTTGGAAGGCAGGGGGCGAGGCGGCTACACCTTC,CASSLEGRGRGGYTF
-,TRBV20-1,-,TRBJ2-7,TGCAGTGCTGCCAGCGGACGCGAGCAGTACTTC,CSAASGREQYF
-,TRBV9,-,TRBJ1-1,TGTGCCAGCAGCCCACAGGGTAACACTGAAGCTTTCTTT,CASSPQGNTEAFF
-,TRBV19,-,TRBJ1-5,TGTGCCAGTACCGGGGAGGTCGGTCAGCCCCAGCATTTT,CASTGEVGQPQHF
TRBD2,TRBV5-4,-,TRBJ2-7,TGTGCCAGCAGCTTCGGACTAGATGAGCAGTACTTC,CASSFGLDEQYF
-,TRBV15,once,TRBJ1-1,TGTGCCACCAGCAGAAGACAAGGTAGTAGTATGAACACTGAAGCTTTCTTT,CATSRRQGSSMNTEAFF
-,TRBV29-1,-,TRBJ1-1,TGCAGCGCTTTCTATGCCGAAGCTTTCTTT,CSAFYAEAFF
TRBD1,TRBV12-3/TRBV12-4,-,TRBJ1-2,TGTGCCAGCAGTTCGACAGGGGGCTTTGGCTACACCTTC,CASSSTGGFGYTF
TRBD2,TRBV3-1/TRBV3-2,-,TRBJ2-3,TGTGCCAGCAGCCAACCCGTAGCGGGAGGGCCTACAGATACGCAGTATTTT,CASSQPVAGGPTDTQYF
-,TRBV3-1/TRBV3-2,-,TRBJ2-5,TGTGCCAGCAGCCAAGGGTCAGGTAGCGGCCAAGAGACCCAGTACTTC,CASSQGSGSGQETQYF
-,TRBV11-3,once,TRBJ2-7,TGTGCCAGCAGCTTAAACGGTTACGAGCAGTACTTC,CASSLNGYEQYF
TRBD2,TRBV6-5,-,TRBJ2-3,TGTGCCAGCAGTTCCCCTAGCGGGGGCTACACAGATACGCAGTATTTT,CASSSPSGGYTDTQYF
-,TRBV2,-,TRBJ1-4,TGTGCCAGCAGTTACCAGGGTGGCGAAAAACTGTTTTTT,CASSYQGGEKLFF